Following are 24 T cell receptor beta chains from one sample sequenced in a study of cytomegalovirus exposure and HLA in healthy donors. Sequencing was performed with immunoSEQ multiplex PCR; in TCRdb, only in-frame clones are kept and a portion is missing. The data hold around 150,000 clones, with approximately 80% observed a single time. The sample taken for sequencing was PBMCs. The source of these receptors is a man aged 30 to 45 in good health and CMV-seropositive.

The V gene is TRBV9, the J gene TRBJ2-2; D possibly corresponds to TRBD2 (6 bases). CDR3 length: 19 residues. Germline V gene data show CDR1 as SGDLS and CDR2 as YYNGEE. The V gene lost 3 bases and the J gene lost 3 bases, with 24 bases spanning the gap. In DNA form, the CDR3 reads TGTGCCAGCAGCGGTATACGGGCCCTCGGGAGCTACCACACCGGGGAGCTGTTTTTT. Translation gives CASSGIRALGSYHTGELFF.

This chain uses TRBV29-1 with TRBJ1-3, with no clear D. V lost 5 bases and J 4 bases, leaving 9 bases between the germline ends. CDR1 is SQVTM, CDR2 ANQGSEA, per germline. The CDR3 contains 12 residues. CDR3 bases: TGCAGCGTTCAAACAGTCGGAAACACCATATATTTT. Translating it yields CSVQTVGNTIYF.

V gene TRBV19 combines with J gene TRBJ1-2; D uncertain. Germline-derived CDR1 and CDR2 are LNHDA and SQIVND (reference sequence). Trimming took off 3 bases at V and 4 bases at J, with 9 bases between the two ends. The CDR3 covers 13 residues. The DNA for the CDR3 is TGTGCCAGTAGTATGGGAGGTCCCTATGGCTACACCTTC. Protein: CASSMGGPYGYTF.

There are a few counts of this clone. The J gene is TRBJ2-2, the V gene TRBV5-1; 12 bases agree with TRBD2. The V gene end was trimmed by 2 bases and the J gene end by 7 bases; junction bases not matched to a gene: 6. CDR1 is SGHRS and CDR2 is YFSETQ in the germline V gene. This CDR3 is 16 amino acids long. The CDR3 spells CASSFTSGGYGGELFF. The CDR3 DNA sequence: TGCGCCAGCAGCTTTACTAGCGGGGGGTACGGCGGGGAGCTGTTTTTT. Variable domain in full (rest from reference TRBV5-1 and TRBJ2-2): KAGVTQTPRYLIKTRGQQVTLSCSPISGHRSVSWYQQTPGQGLQFLFEYFSETQRNKGNFPGRFSGRQFSNSRSEMNVSTLELGDSALYLCASSFTSGGYGGELFFGEGSRLTVL.

This clone was found many times. The chain couples TRBV6-5 to TRBJ2-5; D unresolved. This CDR3 comprises 13 residues. Per germline, CDR1 MNHEY and CDR2 SVGAGI. Between the trimmed V and J ends, which lost 2 bases and 4 bases, there was a span of 8 bases. The DNA of the CDR3 is TGTGCCAGCAGTTACGCACATGGAGAGACCCAGTACTTC. It yields the protein CASSYAHGETQYF.

The chain has TRBV6-1 and TRBJ1-1; 8 nucleotides match TRBD1. This CDR3 comprises 18 residues. The trim removed 0 bases at V and 4 bases at J, leaving 13 bases unmatched. Per germline, CDR1 MNHNS and CDR2 SASEGT. The CDR3 here is CASSEAPGTGDGGTEAFF. The CDR3 nucleotides are TGTGCCAGCAGTGAAGCCCCCGGGACAGGCGATGGGGGCACTGAAGCTTTCTTT.

The CDR3 DNA reads as TGCGCCAGCAGCTCAGGAGACAGTGCGTCTGGCTACACCTTC. Translating gives CASSSGDSASGYTF. The gene calls are TRBV5-1 and TRBJ1-2, with D possibly matching TRBD1 (5 bases). This CDR3 is 14 amino acids long. Germline V gives CDR1 SGHRS, CDR2 YFSETQ. Trimming pared 3 bases from V and 7 bases from J, leaving 16 bases between. The full variable domain, completed using reference TRBV5-1 and TRBJ1-2, is KAGVTQTPRYLIKTRGQQVTLSCSPISGHRSVSWYQQTPGQGLQFLFEYFSETQRNKGNFPGRFSGRQFSNSRSEMNVSTLELGDSALYLCASSSGDSASGYTFGSGTRLTVV.

This clone was recorded at least ten times. This same CDR3 is encoded by further DNA sequences in the sample. The chain employs TRBV12-5 and TRBJ2-7; the match to TRBD1 covers 8 bases. With 3 bases clipped from V and 3 bases from J, the junction kept 1 base outside the gene matches. Germline V lookup: CDR1 LGHNT, CDR2 FRNRAP. CDR3 length: 13 residues. As DNA, the CDR3 is TGTGCTAGTGGTTTCGACAGGGGCTACGAGCAGTACTTC. Its translation: CASGFDRGYEQYF.

The genes are TRBV7-2 and TRBJ1-2; D is ambiguous. V lost 1 base and J 1 base, leaving 4 bases between the germline ends. This CDR3 is built from 13 residues. The germline gives CDR1 SGHTA, CDR2 FQGNSA. Here the CDR3 reads CASSLGVNYGYTF. The CDR3 nucleotides read TGTGCCAGCAGCTTAGGAGTTAACTATGGCTACACCTTC.

The J gene is TRBJ1-1, the V gene TRBV11-2; the match to TRBD1 covers 7 bases. This CDR3 is built from 13 residues. The V gene's germline CDR1 is SGHAT and CDR2 FQNNGV. V dropped 0 bases and J dropped 11; count of bases not matched to a gene: 6. CDR3 in amino acids: CASSLDRPQGAFF. The CDR3 DNA reads as TGTGCCAGCAGCTTAGATCGTCCACAGGGGGCTTTCTTT.

This chain joins TRBV30 and TRBJ2-1; D unclear. With 0 bases removed from V and 3 bases from J, the gap between germline ends came to 18 bases. The CDR3 has 17 amino acids. Germline-derived CDR1 and CDR2 are GTSNPN and SVGIG (reference sequence). The CDR3 region is CAWSVKVETQFYNEQFF. The CDR3 bases are TGTGCCTGGAGTGTGAAGGTCGAGACTCAATTCTACAATGAGCAGTTCTTC.

The chain combines TRBV5-6 with TRBJ2-1; TRBD2 agrees at 8 bases. The CDR3 totals 16 residues. V was clipped by 0 bases and J by 1 base; unmatched bases: 3. The V gene's germline CDR1 is SGHDT and CDR2 YYEEEE. The CDR3 bases are TGTGCCAGCAGCTTGGCGGGAGGGTTTTCCTACAATGAGCAGTTCTTC. Translation: CASSLAGGFSYNEQFF. Full variable domain (missing parts from reference TRBV5-6 and TRBJ2-1): DAGVTQSPTHLIKTRGQQVTLRCSPKSGHDTVSWYQQALGQGPQFIFQYYEEEERQRGNFPDRFSGHQFPNYSSELNVNALLLGDSALYLCASSLAGGFSYNEQFFGPGTRLTVL.

J is TRBJ2-7 and V is TRBV5-1; 10 bases agree with TRBD2. This CDR3 has 16 residues. Per the germline V gene, CDR1 is SGHRS and CDR2 is YFSETQ. V lost 0 bases to trimming and J lost 1 base; unmatched junction nucleotides: 4. The CDR3 reads CASSLVASGGSYEQYF. The CDR3 nucleotides read TGCGCCAGCAGCTTGGTAGCTAGCGGGGGATCCTACGAGCAGTACTTC.

This chain links TRBV5-1 with TRBJ2-1, with D tentatively TRBD2 (6 bases). Germline V gives CDR1 SGHRS, CDR2 YFSETQ. The CDR3 loop spans 17 amino acids. The V end lost 1 base, the J end lost 4 bases, and 18 bases lay between the germline ends. The CDR3 coding sequence is TGCGCCAGCAGCTTGCTGTGGGAGGTGGCTCCGTACAATGAGCAGTTCTTC. It specifies CASSLLWEVAPYNEQFF.

This clone was counted between two and nine times. The rearrangement links TRBV27 to TRBJ1-6; no reliable D call. Germline V gene lookup returns CDR1 MNHEY and CDR2 SMNVEV (reference sequence). V was pared by 3 bases and J by 10 bases, with 13 bases between. The CDR3 covers 14 residues. CDR3 bases: TGTGCCAGCAGTTTCGGACTCGGTCAGTCACCCCTCCACTTT. This sequence encodes CASSFGLGQSPLHF.

V usage is TRBV7-2 and J usage is TRBJ1-5, with TRBD1 as a possible D gene (6 bases). Trimming pared 5 bases from V and 8 bases from J, leaving 16 bases between. Per germline, CDR1 SGHTA and CDR2 FQGNSA. There are 14 residues in the CDR3. CDR3 amino acids: CASSLSGGDKPQHF. CDR3 nucleotides: TGTGCCAGCAGCCTATCGGGGGGGGACAAGCCCCAGCATTTT.

The CDR3: CASRTGGPITYEQYF. As DNA, the CDR3 is TGTGCCAGCAGAACAGGGGGCCCGATAACCTACGAGCAGTACTTC. The chain couples TRBV6-5 to TRBJ2-7, with 9 positions matching TRBD1. J was trimmed by 2 bases and V by 6 bases; bases with no gene match: 8. Germline CDR1 and CDR2: MNHEY and SVGAGI. This CDR3 is 15 amino acids long.

The chain carries TRBV7-3 and TRBJ2-7; TRBD1 matches 9 bases. V shed 5 bases and J 3 bases; nucleotides not matched to a gene: 8. This CDR3 region has 15 residues. CDR1 SGHTA and CDR2 FQGTGA come from the germline V gene. CDR3 loop: CASSPGGTGLYEQYF. The CDR3 region has the DNA TGTGCCAGCAGCCCCGGCGGGACAGGGCTCTACGAGCAGTACTTC.

This clone was observed a few times. The chain is built from TRBV7-8 and TRBJ2-1, with D possibly TRBD2 on 6 matching bases. The CDR3 consists of 15 residues. Trimming shortened V by 6 bases and J by 3 bases, and 15 bases separated the two germline ends. Germline CDR1 SGHVS, CDR2 FQNEAQ. The CDR3 is CASRSDTGVYNEQFF. In DNA form, the CDR3 reads TGTGCCAGCAGGTCCGACACGGGGGTCTACAATGAGCAGTTCTTC.

This chain links TRBV4-1 with TRBJ2-3; 13 bases match TRBD2. This CDR3 comprises 17 residues. In germline, CDR1 is MGHRA, CDR2 YSYEKL. V gave up 4 bases and J gave up 6 bases; unmatched junction bases: 10. CDR3 loop: CASSREGTSGVVDTQYF. The CDR3 nucleotides read TGCGCCAGCAGCCGAGAAGGGACTAGCGGGGTTGTGGATACGCAGTATTTT.

The V call is TRBV18, the J call TRBJ2-5; D is possibly TRBD1 (5 bases). Germline assignment: CDR1 KGHSH and CDR2 LQKENI. CDR3 length equals 16 residues. Trimming took 1 base from V and 5 from J, leaving 17 bases between them. In DNA, the CDR3 is TGTGCCAGCTCACCACGACCCCAGGGATCGAGGGAGACCCAGTACTTC. It encodes CASSPRPQGSRETQYF.

This clone was found a few times. The CDR3 protein is CASSPGTLNSPLHF. The CDR3 DNA is TGTGCCAGCAGCCCAGGGACTCTAAATTCACCCCTCCACTTT. The chain employs TRBV7-2 and TRBJ1-6, with D possibly being TRBD1 (5 bases). In germline, CDR1 is SGHTA, CDR2 FQGNSA. This CDR3 contains 14 residues. Between the trimmed V and J ends, which lost 5 bases and 7 bases, there was a span of 12 bases.

The chain has TRBV11-2 and TRBJ2-1; 10 nucleotides match TRBD2. There are 15 residues in the CDR3. Germline V gene data show CDR1 as SGHAT and CDR2 as FQNNGV. Trimming took 2 bases from V and 7 from J; bases not matched to a gene: 5. The DNA of the CDR3 is TGTGCCAGCAGCTTACGGGGACTAGCGCAGAATGAGCAGTTCTTC. As protein: CASSLRGLAQNEQFF.

V gene TRBV14 combines with J gene TRBJ1-1; TRBD1 aligns across 9 bases. Germline loops: CDR1 SGHDN, CDR2 FVKESK. There are 15 residues in the CDR3. Germline trimming cut 1 base from V and 4 bases from J; bases unmatched to any gene: 4. The CDR3 sequence is CASSQATGGGTEAFF. The CDR3 DNA sequence: TGTGCCAGCAGCCAAGCGACAGGGGGTGGCACTGAAGCTTTCTTT.